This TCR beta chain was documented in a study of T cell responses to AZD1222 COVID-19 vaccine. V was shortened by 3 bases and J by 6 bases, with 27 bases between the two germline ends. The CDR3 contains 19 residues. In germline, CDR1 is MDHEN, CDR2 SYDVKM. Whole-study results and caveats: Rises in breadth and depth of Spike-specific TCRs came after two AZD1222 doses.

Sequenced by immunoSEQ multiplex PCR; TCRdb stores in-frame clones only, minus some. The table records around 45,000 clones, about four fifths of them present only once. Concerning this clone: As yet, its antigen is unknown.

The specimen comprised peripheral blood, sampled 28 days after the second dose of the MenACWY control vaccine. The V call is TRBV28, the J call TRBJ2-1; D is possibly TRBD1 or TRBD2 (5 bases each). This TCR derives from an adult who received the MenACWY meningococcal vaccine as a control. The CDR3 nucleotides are TGTGCCAGCAGTTTCGGGACCTCGAGGGGAGCACCAAGAGTCAATGAGCAGTTCTTC. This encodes CASSFGTSRGAPRVNEQFF. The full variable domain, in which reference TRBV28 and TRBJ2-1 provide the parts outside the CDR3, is DVKVTQSSRYLVKRTGEKVFLECVQDMDHENMFWYRQDPGLGLRLIYFSYDVKMKEKGDIPEGYSVSREKKERFSLILESASTNQTSMYLCASSFGTSRGAPRVNEQFFGPGTRLTVL.